Shown below are 29 T cell receptor beta chains from a single sample sequenced in a study of blood T cell repertoires in COVID-19. The assay was immunoSEQ multiplex PCR, and TCRdb's table has in-frame clones only and misses some. The sample has more than 95,000 clones; more than 85% are singletons. Input material: peripheral blood. The receptors stem from a human donor in a cohort sampled during active COVID-19.

This chain links TRBV15 with TRBJ1-5; no reliable D call. V lost 4 bases and J lost 0, with 7 bases in between. The CDR3 extends over 14 amino acids. The V gene's germline CDR1 is LNHNV and CDR2 YYDKDF (reference sequence). CDR3 sequence: CATSTLSSNQPQHF. The CDR3 nucleotides are TGTGCCACCAGCACCCTCTCTAGCAATCAGCCCCAGCATTTT.

The rearrangement links TRBV6-2 or TRBV6-3 to TRBJ1-2; 7 nucleotides match TRBD1. This CDR3 region has 12 residues. Germline CDR1 MNHEY, CDR2 SVGEGT. V lost 7 bases, J lost 13 bases, and 12 bases stayed unmatched. In nucleotides, the CDR3 is TGTGCCAGCACCCCTTCACAGGGGATAGGCACCTTC. Translated, it gives CASTPSQGIGTF.

V usage is TRBV9 and J usage is TRBJ2-1; 14 bases match TRBD2. V was clipped by 3 bases and J by 3 bases; unmatched bases: 2. The CDR3 runs 16 residues. Per the germline V gene, CDR1 is SGDLS and CDR2 is YYNGEE. The DNA for the CDR3 is TGTGCCAGCAGCGCGACTAGCGGGAGGGACTACAATGAGCAGTTCTTC. Translating it yields CASSATSGRDYNEQFF.

This clone was detected once. The rearrangement uses TRBV7-8 and TRBJ1-3; possibly TRBD1 for D (5 bases). Germline V lookup: CDR1 SGHVS, CDR2 FQNEAQ. The CDR3 has 17 residues. Trimming removed 5 bases at V and 3 bases at J, with 20 bases between. The CDR3 DNA sequence: TGTGCCAGCAGCGCGCGGGACCTTCGTTCCAGTGGAAACACCATATATTTT. It encodes CASSARDLRSSGNTIYF.

This chain joins TRBV6-5 and TRBJ1-2; tentative D call: TRBD1 (5 bases). The CDR3 spans 13 residues. V was cut by 7 bases and J by 10 bases, with 19 bases left in between. The germline V gene encodes CDR1 MNHEY and CDR2 SVGAGI. CDR3 protein: CASTPTVGLDYTF. CDR3 nucleotide sequence: TGTGCCAGCACTCCGACAGTGGGTCTTGACTACACCTTC.

Of note for this clone: At one end, the junction sequence differs from germline, possibly due to a read error. This sequence joins TRBV6-1 and TRBJ2-7; D is unclear. CDR1 and CDR2 (germline): MNHNS, SASEGT. The CDR3 is 14 residues long. The CDR3 bases are TGTGCCAGCAGTGAAGCGCGATACGTGAAACAGATTGACTTC. Translation: CASSEARYVKQIDF.

V is TRBV19 and J is TRBJ2-7, with TRBD2 matching over 8 bases. The CDR3 spans 15 residues. J gave up 1 base and V 3 bases, and 5 bases lay outside the gene matches. The germline V gene encodes CDR1 LNHDA and CDR2 SQIVND (reference sequence). The CDR3 coding sequence is TGTGCCAGTAGTATTCTCGCGGGAGGTTCCTACGAGCAGTACTTC. It codes for CASSILAGGSYEQYF.

The chain joins TRBV28 to TRBJ2-1; 7 bases align to TRBD2. The V gene's germline CDR1 is MDHEN and CDR2 SYDVKM. Trimming removed 7 bases from V and 0 bases from J; junction bases left unmatched: 15. CDR3 size: 18 residues. CDR3 nucleotide sequence: TGTGCCAGCACCCCAAAGGCCCCCGGGGGGAGCTCCTACAATGAGCAGTTCTTC. Translation: CASTPKAPGGSSYNEQFF.

V and J are TRBV5-6 and TRBJ1-6, with unresolved D. The germline CDR1 and CDR2 sequences are SGHDT and YYEEEE. The CDR3 contains 16 residues. V lost 2 bases and J lost 3, with 12 bases in between. The chain's CDR3 is CASSLGRRLYNSPLHF. The CDR3 DNA reads as TGTGCCAGCAGCTTAGGGAGGAGGCTCTATAATTCACCCCTCCACTTT.

This clone was observed once. The CDR3 loop reads CASSLRAEGTEAFF. DNA of the CDR3: TGTGCCAGCAGCTTACGTGCGGAGGGCACTGAAGCTTTCTTT. V and J are TRBV7-9 and TRBJ1-1, with D unresolved. Germline CDR1 and CDR2: SEHNR and FQNEAQ (reference sequence). The CDR3 runs 14 residues. Trimming pared 2 bases from V and 4 bases from J, leaving 11 bases between.

This chain joins TRBV4-2 and TRBJ2-7; 7 nucleotides match TRBD1. Per the germline V gene, CDR1 is LGHNA and CDR2 is YNFKEQ. There are 18 residues in the CDR3. Germline trimming cut 4 bases from V and 5 bases from J; bases unmatched to any gene: 20. CDR3 DNA: TGTGCCAGCAGCCCAACCGGACAGGCCCTACGCCAGTTCCACGAGCAGTACTTC. Encoded protein: CASSPTGQALRQFHEQYF.

The chain carries TRBV5-1 and TRBJ2-5; TRBD2 matches 12 bases. The CDR3 covers 16 residues. V lost 5 bases, J lost 1 base, and 6 bases stayed unmatched. Germline V gene lookup returns CDR1 SGHRS and CDR2 YFSETQ. CDR3 sequence reads: CASSKTSGGLQETQYF. The CDR3, as DNA: TGCGCCAGCAGTAAGACTAGCGGGGGCCTCCAAGAGACCCAGTACTTC.

The CDR3 protein is CASSLSGPGRSYTF. The CDR3 coding sequence is TGCGCCAGCAGCTTGTCGGGTCCGGGTAGAAGCTACACCTTC. This rearrangement joins TRBV5-1 to TRBJ1-2, with unresolved D. Germline CDR1 SGHRS, CDR2 YFSETQ. The CDR3 is made up of 14 amino acids. V shed 1 base and J shed 9 bases, with 16 bases lying between them. The entire variable domain, with the rest obtained from reference TRBV5-1 and TRBJ1-2, is as follows: KAGVTQTPRYLIKTRGQQVTLSCSPISGHRSVSWYQQTPGQGLQFLFEYFSETQRNKGNFPGRFSGRQFSNSRSEMNVSTLELGDSALYLCASSLSGPGRSYTFGSGTRLTVV.

The J gene is TRBJ2-1, the V gene TRBV11-2; 9 positions match TRBD1. CDR3 size: 12 residues. V lost 5 bases to trimming and J lost 10 bases; unmatched junction nucleotides: 3. Per germline, CDR1 SGHAT and CDR2 FQNNGV. In nucleotides, the CDR3 is TGTGCCAGCAGCAACGGACAGGGGGAGCAGTTCTTC. This translates into CASSNGQGEQFF.

The gene calls are TRBV5-6 and TRBJ1-4, with TRBD1 matching over 8 bases. Trimming cost V 6 bases and J 6 bases; bases outside gene matches: 7. The V gene's germline CDR1 is SGHDT and CDR2 YYEEEE. This CDR3 is 14 amino acids long. For the CDR3, the DNA is TGTGCCAGCACTTTAACAGGGGGAGATGAAAAACTGTTTTTT. It encodes CASTLTGGDEKLFF.

The chain employs TRBV6-6 and TRBJ2-7; 8 bases are shared with TRBD2. This CDR3 has 15 amino acids. J was trimmed by 5 bases and V by 0 bases; bases with no gene match: 6. CDR1 is MNHNY and CDR2 is SVGAGI in the germline V gene (reference sequence). CDR3 DNA: TGTGCCAGCAGTTACTCGTCGGGAGGGTCGAACGAGCAGTACTTC. Residues: CASSYSSGGSNEQYF.

The chain couples TRBV3-1 (or the pseudogene TRBV3-2) to TRBJ2-7; 8 nucleotides align to TRBD1. J gave up 4 bases and V 0 bases, and 26 bases lay outside the gene matches. The CDR3 sequence is 22 residues long. Germline assignment: CDR1 LGHDT and CDR2 YNNKEL (reference sequence). DNA of the CDR3: TGTGCCAGCAGCCAAGATAGATCTGGGACAGGTAACCCTATATGTCTCCCTTACGAGCAGTACTTC. This translates into CASSQDRSGTGNPICLPYEQYF.

This rearrangement joins TRBV30 to TRBJ1-2; perhaps TRBD1 as D (6 bases). The germline gives CDR1 GTSNPN, CDR2 SVGIG (reference sequence). V lost 4 bases and J 11 bases, leaving 17 bases between the germline ends. This CDR3 comprises 12 residues. The CDR3 reads CAWNGGAVGYTF. The CDR3, as DNA: TGTGCCTGGAATGGGGGGGCGGTGGGATACACCTTC.

J is TRBJ1-5 and V is TRBV28, with 10 nucleotides matching TRBD1. The germline CDR1 and CDR2 sequences are MDHEN and SYDVKM. Losses at the gene ends were 5 bases for V and 12 bases for J; bases not matched to a gene: 10. The CDR3 has 14 residues. The CDR3 region has the DNA TGTGCCAGCAGTCGGGACAGGGGCCGGAGAGACCAGCATTTT. This encodes CASSRDRGRRDQHF.

The chain uses TRBV5-5 and TRBJ1-2, with 7 positions matching TRBD1. Trimming at V came to 4 bases and at J to 8 bases, leaving 2 bases not matched to a gene. The CDR3 extends over 11 amino acids. The germline V gene encodes CDR1 SGHKS and CDR2 YYEKEE (reference sequence). DNA of the CDR3: TGTGCCAGCAGCCCGGACAGGGGCTACACCTTC. Protein: CASSPDRGYTF.

V is TRBV7-8 and J is TRBJ2-3, with D possibly being TRBD2 (6 bases). Trimming shortened V by 3 bases and J by 2 bases, and 12 bases separated the two germline ends. CDR3 length: 15 amino acids. CDR1 is SGHVS and CDR2 is FQNEAQ in the germline V gene. The CDR3 loop reads CASSFKEGTTDTQYF. The CDR3 nucleotides are TGTGCCAGCAGCTTTAAGGAGGGGACCACAGATACGCAGTATTTT.

The chain combines TRBV7-9 with TRBJ2-7, with D perhaps matching TRBD1 (6 bases). Germline V CDR1 and CDR2: SEHNR, FQNEAQ (reference sequence). CDR3 length equals 14 residues. Deletions cut 4 bases from V and 0 bases from J, with 10 bases between. The CDR3 DNA reads as TGTGCCAGCAGCTCAGGGGACAACTCCTACGAGCAGTACTTC. Residues: CASSSGDNSYEQYF.

This sequence joins TRBV30 and TRBJ1-1; TRBD1 agrees at 7 bases. The CDR3 is made up of 13 amino acids. CDR1 is GTSNPN, CDR2 SVGIG, per germline (reference sequence). V shed 7 bases and J 6 bases; nucleotides not matched to a gene: 11. CDR3 residues: CASTQGQASEAFF. CDR3 DNA: TGTGCCTCGACCCAAGGACAGGCATCTGAAGCTTTCTTT.

The genes are TRBV4-3 and TRBJ2-7; possibly TRBD2 for D (5 bases). CDR3 size: 14 residues. CDR1 is LGHNA, CDR2 YSLEER, per germline. V was cut by 2 bases and J by 4 bases, with 12 bases left in between. The CDR3 here is CASSQRFRGYEQYF. CDR3 DNA: TGCGCCAGCAGCCAAAGGTTTCGGGGTTACGAGCAGTACTTC.

The chain carries TRBV15 and TRBJ2-1; TRBD1 agrees at 10 bases. Trimming took 9 bases from V and 6 from J; bases not matched to a gene: 11. Germline V lookup: CDR1 LNHNV, CDR2 YYDKDF (reference sequence). The CDR3 sequence is 15 residues long. The CDR3 coding sequence is TGTGCCACGATTCCGGGACAGGGGTGGGTCAATGAGCAGTTCTTC. Translating it yields CATIPGQGWVNEQFF.

The chain combines TRBV4-3 with TRBJ2-7, with TRBD1 identical over 10 bases. The V segment lost 3 bases and the J segment 2 bases; nucleotides outside the gene matches: 4. The CDR3 is 15 residues long. The germline gives CDR1 LGHNA, CDR2 YSLEER. The CDR3 DNA reads as TGCGCCAGCAGCCATGAAGGGACAGGGGCCTACGAGCAGTACTTC. Encoded protein: CASSHEGTGAYEQYF.

This sequence joins TRBV4-1 and TRBJ2-3; TRBD2 matches 10 bases. Germline values: CDR1 MGHRA, CDR2 YSYEKL. With 6 bases clipped from V and 1 base from J, the junction kept 4 bases outside the gene matches. This CDR3 has 15 amino acids. CDR3 sequence (DNA): TGCGCCAGCAGTCCTAGCGGGGGAGGCACAGATACGCAGTATTTT. This gives the protein CASSPSGGGTDTQYF.

This clone was detected once. This chain uses TRBV7-6 with TRBJ2-1; tentative D call: TRBD2 (6 bases). The V end was cut by 3 bases, the J end by 1 base, with 10 bases between. This CDR3 contains 15 residues. Germline V gives CDR1 SGHVS, CDR2 FNYEAQ. CDR3 nucleotides: TGTGCCAGCAGCTTTGGGGGGAGGTCCTACAATGAGCAGTTCTTC. Amino acids: CASSFGGRSYNEQFF.

V is TRBV6-2 or TRBV6-3 and J is TRBJ2-2; TRBD2 agrees at 10 bases. The germline CDR1 and CDR2 sequences are MNHEY and SVGEGT. V lost 2 bases and J lost 0; bases outside the gene matches: 3. The CDR3 sequence is 17 residues long. CDR3 loop: CASSYLAGATNTGELFF. The CDR3 DNA is TGTGCCAGCAGTTACCTAGCGGGGGCGACGAACACCGGGGAGCTGTTTTTT.